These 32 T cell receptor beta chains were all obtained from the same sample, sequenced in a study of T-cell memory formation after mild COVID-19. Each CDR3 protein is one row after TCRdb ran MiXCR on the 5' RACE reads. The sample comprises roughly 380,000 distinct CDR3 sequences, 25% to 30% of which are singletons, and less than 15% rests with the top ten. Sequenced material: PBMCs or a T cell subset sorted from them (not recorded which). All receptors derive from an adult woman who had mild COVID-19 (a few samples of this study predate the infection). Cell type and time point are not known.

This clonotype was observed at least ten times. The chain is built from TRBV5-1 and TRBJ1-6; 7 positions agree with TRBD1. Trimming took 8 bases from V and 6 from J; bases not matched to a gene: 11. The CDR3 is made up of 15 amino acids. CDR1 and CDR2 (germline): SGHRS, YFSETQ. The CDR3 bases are TGCGCCAGAATATCCCGGGACAGTTTTAATTCACCCCTCCACTTT. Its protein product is CARISRDSFNSPLHF.

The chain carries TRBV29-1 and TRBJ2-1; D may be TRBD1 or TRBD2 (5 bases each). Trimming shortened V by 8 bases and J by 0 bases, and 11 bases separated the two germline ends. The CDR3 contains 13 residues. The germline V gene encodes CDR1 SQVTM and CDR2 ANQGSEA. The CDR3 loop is CSSPGSSYNEQFF. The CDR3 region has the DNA TGCAGCTCCCCAGGGAGCTCCTACAATGAGCAGTTCTTC.

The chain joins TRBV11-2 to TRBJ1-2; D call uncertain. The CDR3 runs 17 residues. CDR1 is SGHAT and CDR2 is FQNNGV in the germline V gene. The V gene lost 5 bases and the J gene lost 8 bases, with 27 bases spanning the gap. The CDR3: CASSPFLPDGEGRGYTF. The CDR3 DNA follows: TGTGCCAGCAGCCCCTTCCTGCCCGATGGGGAAGGGCGCGGCTACACCTTC. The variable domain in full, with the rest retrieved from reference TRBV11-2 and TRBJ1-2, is EAGVAQSPRYKIIEKRQSVAFWCNPISGHATLYWYQQILGQGPKLLIQFQNNGVVDDSQLPKDRFSAERLKGVDSTLKIQPAKLEDSAVYLCASSPFLPDGEGRGYTFGSGTRLTVV.

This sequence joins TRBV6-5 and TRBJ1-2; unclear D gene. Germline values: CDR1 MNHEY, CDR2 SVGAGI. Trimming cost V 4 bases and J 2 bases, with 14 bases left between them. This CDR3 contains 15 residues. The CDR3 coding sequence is TGTGCCAGCAGTTTACGAAGAACAGAGAACTATGGCTACACCTTC. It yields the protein CASSLRRTENYGYTF.

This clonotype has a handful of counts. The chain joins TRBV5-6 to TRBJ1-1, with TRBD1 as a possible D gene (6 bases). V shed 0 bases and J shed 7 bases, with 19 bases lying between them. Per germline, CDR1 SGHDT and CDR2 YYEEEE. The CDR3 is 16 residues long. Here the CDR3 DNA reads TGTGCCAGCAGCTTGGAGTCAGGGGCACTCGGGGGTGAAGCTTTCTTT. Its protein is CASSLESGALGGEAFF. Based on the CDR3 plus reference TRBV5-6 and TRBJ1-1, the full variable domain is DAGVTQSPTHLIKTRGQQVTLRCSPKSGHDTVSWYQQALGQGPQFIFQYYEEEERQRGNFPDRFSGHQFPNYSSELNVNALLLGDSALYLCASSLESGALGGEAFFGQGTRLTVV.

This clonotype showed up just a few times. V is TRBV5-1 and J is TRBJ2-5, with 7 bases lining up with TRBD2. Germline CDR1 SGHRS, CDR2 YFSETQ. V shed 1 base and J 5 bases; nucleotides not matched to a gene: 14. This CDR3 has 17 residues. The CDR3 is CASSLSPLLAARETQYF. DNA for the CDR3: TGCGCCAGCAGCTTGAGTCCGCTCCTAGCGGCCCGGGAGACCCAGTACTTC.

CDR3 in amino acids: CASSSQGWGTEAFF. The CDR3 DNA follows: TGTGCCAGCAGCTCACAGGGATGGGGCACTGAAGCTTTCTTT. The chain combines TRBV7-8 with TRBJ1-1; D may be TRBD1 (6 bases). Germline CDR1 SGHVS, CDR2 FQNEAQ. The CDR3 runs to 14 residues. Trimming cost V 4 bases and J 4 bases, with 13 bases left between them.

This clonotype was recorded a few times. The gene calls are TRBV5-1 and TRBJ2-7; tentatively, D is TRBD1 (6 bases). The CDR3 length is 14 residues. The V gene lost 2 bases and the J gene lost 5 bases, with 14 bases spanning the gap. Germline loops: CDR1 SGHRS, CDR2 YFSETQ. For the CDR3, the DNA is TGCGCCAGCAGCTTTGGTGCAGGGGCAGACGAGCAGTACTTC. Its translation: CASSFGAGADEQYF.

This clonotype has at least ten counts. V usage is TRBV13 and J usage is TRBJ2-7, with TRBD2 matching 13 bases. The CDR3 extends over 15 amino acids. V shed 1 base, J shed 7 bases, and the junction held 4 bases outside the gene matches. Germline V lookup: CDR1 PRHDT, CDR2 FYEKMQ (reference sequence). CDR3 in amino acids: CASSLAGTSGKEQYF. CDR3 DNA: TGTGCCAGCAGCTTAGCCGGGACTAGCGGGAAGGAGCAGTACTTC.

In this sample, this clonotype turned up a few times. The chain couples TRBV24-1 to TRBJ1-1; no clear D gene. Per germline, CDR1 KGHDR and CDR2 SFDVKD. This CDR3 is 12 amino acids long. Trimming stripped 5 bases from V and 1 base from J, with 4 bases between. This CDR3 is CATSGSNTEAFF. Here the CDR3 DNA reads TGTGCCACCAGTGGATCGAACACTGAAGCTTTCTTT.

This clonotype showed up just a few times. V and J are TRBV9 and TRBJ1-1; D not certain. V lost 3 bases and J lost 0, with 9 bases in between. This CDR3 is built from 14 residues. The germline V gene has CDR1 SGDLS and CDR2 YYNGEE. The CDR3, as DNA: TGTGCCAGCAGCGCGAGGACGATGAACACTGAAGCTTTCTTT. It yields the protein CASSARTMNTEAFF.

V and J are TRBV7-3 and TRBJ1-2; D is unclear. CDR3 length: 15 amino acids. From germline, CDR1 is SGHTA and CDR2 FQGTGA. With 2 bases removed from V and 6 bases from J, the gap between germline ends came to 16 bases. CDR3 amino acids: CASSLSAGSVDGYTF. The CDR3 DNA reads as TGTGCCAGCAGCTTATCGGCGGGGAGTGTTGATGGCTACACCTTC.

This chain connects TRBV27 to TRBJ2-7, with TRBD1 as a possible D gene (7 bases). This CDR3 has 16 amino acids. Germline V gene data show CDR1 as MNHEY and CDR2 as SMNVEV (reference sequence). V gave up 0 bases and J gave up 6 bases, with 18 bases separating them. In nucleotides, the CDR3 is TGTGCCAGCAGTTTATCGCCAACAGGGGACTCGGGCGAGCAGTACTTC. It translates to CASSLSPTGDSGEQYF.

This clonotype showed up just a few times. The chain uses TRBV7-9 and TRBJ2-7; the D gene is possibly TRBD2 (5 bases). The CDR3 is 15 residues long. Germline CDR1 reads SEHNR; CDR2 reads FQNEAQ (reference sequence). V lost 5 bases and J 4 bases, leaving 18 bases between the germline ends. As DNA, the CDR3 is TGTGCCAGCAGCGGATGGCCGGGGAATACATACGAGCAGTACTTC. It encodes CASSGWPGNTYEQYF.

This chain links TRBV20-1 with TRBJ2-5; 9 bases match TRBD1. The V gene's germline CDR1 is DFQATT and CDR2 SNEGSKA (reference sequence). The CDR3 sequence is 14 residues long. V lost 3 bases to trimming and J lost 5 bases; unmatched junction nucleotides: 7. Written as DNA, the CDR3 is TGCAGTGCTAGGGACTACAGGGGGCAGGAGACCCAGTACTTC. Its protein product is CSARDYRGQETQYF.

The CDR3, as DNA: TGTGCCACCTGGAGGGAGATAACCGAGCAGTACTTC. Residues: CATWREITEQYF. The chain couples TRBV10-3 to TRBJ2-7; TRBD2 is a possible D gene (6 bases). The CDR3 is made up of 12 amino acids. Trimming took 10 bases from V and 6 from J, leaving 16 bases between them. Germline lookup yields CDR1 ENHRY and CDR2 SYGVKD.

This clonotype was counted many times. In DNA form, the CDR3 reads TGTGCCAGCAGCTTCCAAAACGCAGGGGGCACTGAAGCTTTCTTT. Protein product: CASSFQNAGGTEAFF. V gene TRBV7-2 combines with J gene TRBJ1-1; 7 bases are shared with TRBD1. The CDR3 consists of 15 residues. V lost 3 bases and J lost 4; bases outside the gene matches: 8. Germline values: CDR1 SGHTA, CDR2 FQGNSA. Drawing the rest from reference TRBV7-2 and TRBJ1-1, the complete variable domain is GAGVSQSPSNKVTEKGKDVELRCDPISGHTALYWYRQSLGQGLEFLIYFQGNSAPDKSGLPSDRFSAERTGGSVSTLTIQRTQQEDSAVYLCASSFQNAGGTEAFFGQGTRLTVV.

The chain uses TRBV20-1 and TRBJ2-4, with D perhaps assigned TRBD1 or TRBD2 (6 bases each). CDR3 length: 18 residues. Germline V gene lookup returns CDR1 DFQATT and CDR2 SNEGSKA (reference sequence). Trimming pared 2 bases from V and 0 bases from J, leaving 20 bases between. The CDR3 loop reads CSARPSGRGHLAKNIQYF. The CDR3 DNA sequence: TGCAGTGCTAGACCTTCTGGGCGGGGACACTTAGCCAAAAACATTCAGTACTTC.

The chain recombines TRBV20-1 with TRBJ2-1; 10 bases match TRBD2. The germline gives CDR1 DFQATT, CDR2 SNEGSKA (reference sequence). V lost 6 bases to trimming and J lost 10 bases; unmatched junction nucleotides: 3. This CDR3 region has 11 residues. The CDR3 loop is CSAPLAGEQFF. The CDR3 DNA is TGCAGTGCCCCACTAGCGGGGGAGCAGTTCTTC.

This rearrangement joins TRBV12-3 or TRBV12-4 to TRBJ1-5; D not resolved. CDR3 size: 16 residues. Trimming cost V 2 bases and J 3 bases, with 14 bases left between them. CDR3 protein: CASSLRRGNNNQPQHF. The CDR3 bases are TGTGCCAGCAGTTTAAGGCGCGGGAATAACAATCAGCCCCAGCATTTT.

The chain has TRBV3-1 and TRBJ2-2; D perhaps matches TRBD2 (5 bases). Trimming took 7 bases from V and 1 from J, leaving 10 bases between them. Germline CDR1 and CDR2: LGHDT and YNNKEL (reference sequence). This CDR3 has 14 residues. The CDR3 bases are TGTGCCAGCACCCGTAGCGAGAACACCGGGGAGCTGTTTTTT. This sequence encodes CASTRSENTGELFF.

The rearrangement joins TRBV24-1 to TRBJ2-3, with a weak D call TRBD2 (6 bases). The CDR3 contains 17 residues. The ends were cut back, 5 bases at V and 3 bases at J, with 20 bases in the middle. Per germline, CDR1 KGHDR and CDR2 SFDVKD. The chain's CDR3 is CATSGAEGSGPTDTQYF. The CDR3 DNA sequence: TGTGCCACCAGTGGAGCCGAGGGTAGCGGACCAACAGATACGCAGTATTTT.

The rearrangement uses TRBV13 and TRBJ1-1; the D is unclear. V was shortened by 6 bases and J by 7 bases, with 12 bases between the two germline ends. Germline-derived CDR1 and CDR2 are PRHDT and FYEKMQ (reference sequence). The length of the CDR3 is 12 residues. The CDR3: CASSQTRGEAFF. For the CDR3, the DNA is TGTGCCAGCAGTCAGACGCGGGGTGAAGCTTTCTTT.

The CDR3 DNA is TGTGCCAGCAGCTTTTCACTTGGACAGGGGAATACTGAAGCTTTCTTT. It codes for CASSFSLGQGNTEAFF. This chain uses TRBV11-2 with TRBJ1-1; 9 bases align to TRBD1. V lost 3 bases to trimming and J lost 5 bases; unmatched junction nucleotides: 10. CDR1 and CDR2 from the germline V gene are SGHAT and FQNNGV. The CDR3 has 16 amino acids.

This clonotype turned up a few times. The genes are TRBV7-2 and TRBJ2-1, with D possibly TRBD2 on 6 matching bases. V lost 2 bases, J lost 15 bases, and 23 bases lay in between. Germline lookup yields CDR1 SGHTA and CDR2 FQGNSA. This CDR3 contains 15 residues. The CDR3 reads CASSLSPVGDAGGFF. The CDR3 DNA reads TGTGCCAGCAGCTTATCGCCGGTAGGGGACGCCGGGGGGTTCTTC.

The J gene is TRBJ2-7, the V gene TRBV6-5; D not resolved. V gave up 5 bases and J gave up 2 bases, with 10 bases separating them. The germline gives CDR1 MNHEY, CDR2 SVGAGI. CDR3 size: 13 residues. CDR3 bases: TGTGCCAGCAGTGATGGGCCCGCCTACGAGCAGTACTTC. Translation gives CASSDGPAYEQYF.

The CDR3 nucleotides read TGCGCCAGCAGCCAAGAAGGAGGGGGGCTTTTGACCCAGTACTTC. Amino acid sequence: CASSQEGGGLLTQYF. The genes are TRBV4-1 and TRBJ2-5, with D perhaps given as TRBD1 or TRBD2 (6 bases each). Germline V gene lookup returns CDR1 MGHRA and CDR2 YSYEKL. Trimming pared 0 bases from V and 7 bases from J, leaving 15 bases between. This CDR3 contains 15 residues.

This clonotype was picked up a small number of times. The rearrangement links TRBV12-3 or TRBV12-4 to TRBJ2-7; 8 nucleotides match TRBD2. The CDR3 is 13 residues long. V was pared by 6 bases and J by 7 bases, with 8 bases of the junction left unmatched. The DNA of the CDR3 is TGTGCCAGCAGCCCCGGGACTAGGGGAGAGCAGTACTTC. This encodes CASSPGTRGEQYF.

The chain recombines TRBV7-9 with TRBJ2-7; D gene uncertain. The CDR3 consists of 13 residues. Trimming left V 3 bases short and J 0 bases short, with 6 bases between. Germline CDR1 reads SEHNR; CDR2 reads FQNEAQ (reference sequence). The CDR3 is CASSFLLSYEQYF. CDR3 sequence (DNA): TGTGCCAGCAGCTTCCTCCTCTCCTACGAGCAGTACTTC.

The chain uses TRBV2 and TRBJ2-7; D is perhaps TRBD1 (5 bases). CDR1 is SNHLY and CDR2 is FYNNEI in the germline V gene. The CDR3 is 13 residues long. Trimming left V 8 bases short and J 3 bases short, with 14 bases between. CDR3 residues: CASSQDSIYEQYF. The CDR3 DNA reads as TGTGCCAGCTCCCAAGACAGCATCTACGAGCAGTACTTC.

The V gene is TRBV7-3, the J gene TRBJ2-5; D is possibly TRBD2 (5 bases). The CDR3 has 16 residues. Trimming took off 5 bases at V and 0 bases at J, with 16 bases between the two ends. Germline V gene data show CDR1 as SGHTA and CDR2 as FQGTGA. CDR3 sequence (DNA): TGTGCCAGCAGCGAGGGCTTAAGCGGATACCAAGAGACCCAGTACTTC. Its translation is CASSEGLSGYQETQYF.

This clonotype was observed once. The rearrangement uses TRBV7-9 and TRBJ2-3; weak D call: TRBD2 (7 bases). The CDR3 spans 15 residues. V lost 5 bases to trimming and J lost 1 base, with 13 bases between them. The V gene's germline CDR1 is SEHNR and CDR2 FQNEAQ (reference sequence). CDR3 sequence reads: CASSIGGEGTDTQYF. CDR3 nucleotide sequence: TGTGCCAGCAGCATAGGGGGGGAAGGCACAGATACGCAGTATTTT.